A single sample is the source of the 28 T cell receptor beta chains below, sequenced in a study of blood T cell repertoires in COVID-19. Sequenced by immunoSEQ multiplex PCR; TCRdb stores in-frame clones only, minus some. The sample yields some 350,000 clones, more than 80% seen once. Sequences were obtained from PBMCs or T cells enriched from blood (not recorded which). The receptors originated from a young man who had recovered from COVID-19.

Note on this clone: A junction end diverges from the germline sequence, so it may reflect a read error. The chain has TRBV6-1 and TRBJ2-7; 11 bases line up with TRBD2. CDR3 length: 12 residues. Germline V gene data show CDR1 as MNHNS and CDR2 as SASEGT. The DNA of the CDR3 is TGTGCCAGCAGTGACCGTCCGACTAGCGGGATCTTC. Protein: CASSDRPTSGIF.

This rearrangement joins TRBV30 to TRBJ1-2, with D unresolved. V was shortened by 5 bases and J by 5 bases, with 9 bases between the two germline ends. This CDR3 is built from 11 residues. The germline gives CDR1 GTSNPN, CDR2 SVGIG (reference sequence). CDR3 sequence: CAWGREYGYTF. The CDR3, as DNA: TGTGCCTGGGGACGGGAATATGGCTACACCTTC.

This clone was seen only a few times. The chain links TRBV30 to TRBJ1-1; possible D gene TRBD1, 6 bases. In germline, CDR1 is GTSNPN, CDR2 SVGIG (reference sequence). V was cut by 3 bases and J by 3 bases, with 11 bases left in between. The CDR3 loop spans 13 amino acids. CDR3 in amino acids: CAWRTGSYTEAFF. In DNA, the CDR3 is TGTGCCTGGAGAACAGGGTCGTACACTGAAGCTTTCTTT.

The rearrangement joins TRBV3-1 (or the pseudogene TRBV3-2) to TRBJ1-2; 7 nucleotides line up with TRBD1. CDR1 LGHDT and CDR2 YNNKEL come from the germline V gene (reference sequence). The V gene end was trimmed by 1 base and the J gene end by 1 base; junction bases not matched to a gene: 3. This CDR3 has 15 residues. CDR3 nucleotide sequence: TGTGCCAGCAGCCAAGGGACAGGTCTTAACTATGGCTACACCTTC. Protein: CASSQGTGLNYGYTF.

This rearrangement joins TRBV24-1 to TRBJ1-2; a weak D match, TRBD1 (6 bases). V was shortened by 5 bases and J by 6 bases, with 24 bases between the two germline ends. Germline-derived CDR1 and CDR2 are KGHDR and SFDVKD. The CDR3 has 17 amino acids. The CDR3 nucleotides are TGTGCCACCAGTGCCGGGGGGGGGCAAGGAGGACGTGATGGCTACACCTTC. Encoded protein: CATSAGGGQGGRDGYTF.

The chain combines TRBV28 with TRBJ1-1; D not certain. Trimming pared 3 bases from V and 2 bases from J, leaving 10 bases between. In germline, CDR1 is MDHEN, CDR2 SYDVKM. The CDR3 sequence is 14 residues long. The CDR3, as DNA: TGTGCCAGCAGTTTTAAGCGACTTAACACTGAAGCTTTCTTT. It codes for CASSFKRLNTEAFF.

V gene TRBV28 combines with J gene TRBJ1-2; 7 bases line up with TRBD1. The trim removed 2 bases at V and 6 bases at J, leaving 21 bases unmatched. Germline V gene data show CDR1 as MDHEN and CDR2 as SYDVKM. The CDR3 runs to 19 residues. This CDR3 is CASSLQARDSNTLDNGYTF. CDR3 DNA sequence: TGTGCCAGCAGTTTACAGGCCCGGGACAGTAATACCCTCGATAATGGCTACACCTTC.

This chain links TRBV15 with TRBJ2-7; possible D gene TRBD2, 5 bases. Germline V CDR1 and CDR2: LNHNV, YYDKDF (reference sequence). V gave up 8 bases and J gave up 5 bases, with 13 bases separating them. The length of the CDR3 is 12 residues. CDR3 sequence: CATAPEGNEQYF. CDR3 DNA sequence: TGTGCCACCGCGCCCGAGGGAAACGAGCAGTACTTC.

This chain connects TRBV10-3 to TRBJ1-1, with D perhaps matching TRBD1 (6 bases). The germline V and J ends were trimmed by 7 bases and 2 bases, with 14 bases remaining between them. This CDR3 region has 14 residues. CDR1 ENHRY and CDR2 SYGVKD come from the germline V gene. The CDR3 nucleotides are TGTGCCATCAAATCGACAGGTGCCAACACTGAAGCTTTCTTT. Translating it yields CAIKSTGANTEAFF.

CDR3 in amino acids: CASSLAGRGSIRNTEAFF. CDR3 in DNA: TGTGCCAGCAGCTTAGCGGGCAGAGGGAGCATTAGGAACACTGAAGCTTTCTTT. J is TRBJ1-1 and V is TRBV7-9; D remains ambiguous. V dropped 0 bases and J dropped 1 base, with 18 bases sitting between them. CDR3 size: 18 residues. The germline V gene encodes CDR1 SEHNR and CDR2 FQNEAQ (reference sequence).

The chain uses TRBV7-9 and TRBJ2-1; 11 bases fit TRBD2. CDR1 is SEHNR and CDR2 is FQNEAQ in the germline V gene (reference sequence). This CDR3 spans 16 amino acids. V shed 5 bases, J shed 8 bases, and the junction held 11 bases outside the gene matches. DNA for the CDR3: TGTGCCAGCAGCACCTTAGCGGGAGGGCCTCAGTATGAGCAGTTCTTC. It encodes CASSTLAGGPQYEQFF.

About this clone itself: The sample has other DNA sequences that encode this CDR3 too. The chain links TRBV9 to TRBJ2-6; D may be TRBD1 (5 bases). The V gene's germline CDR1 is SGDLS and CDR2 YYNGEE. The CDR3 has 15 residues. V was shortened by 1 base and J by 4 bases, with 9 bases between the two germline ends. CDR3 DNA: TGTGCCAGCAGCGTACAGGGTTCGGGGGCCAACGTCCTGACTTTC. Amino acid sequence: CASSVQGSGANVLTF.

V gene TRBV7-2 combines with J gene TRBJ2-2; 8 nucleotides align to TRBD2. With 6 bases clipped from V and 8 bases from J, the junction kept 11 bases outside the gene matches. The CDR3 extends over 15 amino acids. Germline CDR1 is SGHTA and CDR2 is FQGNSA. The CDR3 loop reads CASRPSGLRTGELFF. CDR3 coding DNA: TGTGCCAGCAGACCTAGCGGGTTGAGGACGGGGGAGCTGTTTTTT.

This chain connects TRBV11-2 to TRBJ2-5; 7 bases fit TRBD1. CDR1 and CDR2 (germline): SGHAT, FQNNGV. The CDR3 runs to 13 residues. The V gene end was trimmed by 3 bases and the J gene end by 3 bases; junction bases not matched to a gene: 1. For the CDR3, the DNA is TGTGCCAGCAGCTTGGGACAGAAAGAGACCCAGTACTTC. Protein product: CASSLGQKETQYF.

The chain carries TRBV5-6 and TRBJ1-5; D is possibly TRBD1 (6 bases). The CDR3 has 15 amino acids. Germline assignment: CDR1 SGHDT and CDR2 YYEEEE. V dropped 1 base and J dropped 3 bases, with 11 bases sitting between them. The CDR3 region has the DNA TGTGCCAGCAGCTTGATGGACAGAGACAATCAGCCCCAGCATTTT. This sequence encodes CASSLMDRDNQPQHF.

V gene TRBV25-1 combines with J gene TRBJ1-4; a weak D match, TRBD1 (5 bases). This CDR3 is built from 14 residues. V shed 2 bases and J shed 7 bases, with 11 bases lying between them. Germline V gene lookup returns CDR1 MGHDK and CDR2 SYGVNS. Here the CDR3 DNA reads TGTGCCAGCAGTGAACAGGGAGGTGGTGAAAAACTGTTTTTT. Protein product: CASSEQGGGEKLFF.

The chain has TRBV4-2 and TRBJ2-5; 12 bases are a match to TRBD2. The CDR3 runs 15 residues. Germline V gene data show CDR1 as LGHNA and CDR2 as YNFKEQ. Trimming at V came to 3 bases and at J to 5 bases, leaving 4 bases not matched to a gene. The CDR3 region has the DNA TGTGCCAGCAGCCAGGGACTAGCGGGCCGGGAGACCCAGTACTTC. Translation gives CASSQGLAGRETQYF.

The chain joins TRBV12-3 or TRBV12-4 to TRBJ1-2; 9 bases are a match to TRBD1. With 6 bases clipped from V and 8 bases from J, the junction kept 7 bases outside the gene matches. The length of the CDR3 is 13 residues. CDR3 sequence (DNA): TGTGCCAGCAGGTCGACAGGGGGTGAAGGCTACACCTTC. Translated: CASRSTGGEGYTF.

In this sample, this clone turned up a few times. V usage is TRBV19 and J usage is TRBJ1-6; D is undetermined. Trimming shortened V by 7 bases and J by 1 base, and 11 bases separated the two germline ends. This CDR3 comprises 15 residues. Germline CDR1 reads LNHDA; CDR2 reads SQIVND (reference sequence). The DNA of the CDR3 is TGTGCCAGTACTGACGGGTTTTCCTATAATTCACCCCTCCACTTT. Its protein product is CASTDGFSYNSPLHF.

The chain joins TRBV7-2 to TRBJ2-3; 8 bases map to TRBD2. The CDR3 loop spans 15 amino acids. Germline V gene lookup returns CDR1 SGHTA and CDR2 FQGNSA. With V trimmed by 4 bases and J by 1 base, 4 bases remained unmatched. CDR3 DNA sequence: TGTGCCAGCAGCTACATTAGCGGGGGCACAGATACGCAGTATTTT. Its protein is CASSYISGGTDTQYF.

This chain connects TRBV4-3 to TRBJ1-3; 7 bases line up with TRBD1. The germline CDR1 and CDR2 sequences are LGHNA and YSLEER. The V gene end was trimmed by 1 base and the J gene end by 9 bases; junction bases not matched to a gene: 6. The CDR3 sequence is 14 residues long. The CDR3 DNA reads TGCGCCAGCAGCCAAGGACAGGGCGAAACCACCATATATTTT. Its translation is CASSQGQGETTIYF.

The table lists this clone with a few counts. V usage is TRBV5-5 and J usage is TRBJ1-2; 9 bases are a match to TRBD1. V shed 2 bases, J shed 8 bases, and the junction held 16 bases outside the gene matches. The CDR3 has 17 residues. The germline V gene encodes CDR1 SGHKS and CDR2 YYEKEE (reference sequence). In DNA, the CDR3 is TGTGCCAGCAGCTTAAGATTCGACGGGACAGGGTTTGGCGGCTACACCTTC. The encoded protein is CASSLRFDGTGFGGYTF.

This sequence joins TRBV7-9 and TRBJ1-5; no reliable D call. Germline V gene data show CDR1 as SEHNR and CDR2 as FQNEAQ (reference sequence). Trimming removed 2 bases from V and 6 bases from J, with 8 bases in between. This CDR3 has 13 residues. Written as DNA, the CDR3 is TGTGCCAGCAGCTTATGGCAGTCTCAGCCCCAGCATTTT. It yields the protein CASSLWQSQPQHF.

The chain combines TRBV4-1 with TRBJ1-3; TRBD1 aligns across 9 bases. Looked up from germline, CDR1 is MGHRA and CDR2 is YSYEKL. After removal of 3 bases from V and 0 bases from J, the junction contained 0 bases not matched to a gene. The CDR3 is 15 residues long. CDR3 protein: CASSQGQGSGNTIYF. The DNA of the CDR3 is TGCGCCAGCAGCCAGGGACAGGGCTCTGGAAACACCATATATTTT.

This clone showed up just a few times. The J gene is TRBJ2-7, the V gene TRBV2; D gene uncertain. Germline assignment: CDR1 SNHLY and CDR2 FYNNEI. The CDR3 is 13 residues long. The V and J ends lost 5 bases and 3 bases respectively, with 11 bases between them. This chain's CDR3 is CASSYRQDYEQYF. The DNA for the CDR3 is TGTGCCAGCAGTTATCGACAAGACTACGAGCAGTACTTC.

The chain has TRBV7-3 and TRBJ2-7; tentatively, D is TRBD2 (7 bases). V was trimmed by 2 bases and J by 7 bases, leaving 18 bases between them. The CDR3 is 15 amino acids. Germline CDR1 is SGHTA and CDR2 is FQGTGA. Here the CDR3 reads CASSLVGAGAQEQYF. DNA of the CDR3: TGTGCCAGCAGCTTAGTCGGCGCGGGGGCGCAAGAGCAGTACTTC. The full variable domain, with the rest looked up from reference TRBV7-3 and TRBJ2-7, is GAGVSQTPSNKVTEKGKYVELRCDPISGHTALYWYRQSLGQGPEFLIYFQGTGAADDSGLPNDRFFAVRPEGSVSTLKIQRTERGDSAVYLCASSLVGAGAQEQYFGPGTRLTVT.

The chain recombines TRBV6-6 with TRBJ1-1; D call uncertain. Germline-derived CDR1 and CDR2 are MNHNY and SVGAGI (reference sequence). Trimming pared 7 bases from V and 3 bases from J, leaving 15 bases between. The CDR3 totals 14 residues. CDR3 DNA sequence: TGTGCCAGCATCCCCTCACAGACGGACACTGAAGCTTTCTTT. Residues: CASIPSQTDTEAFF.

This rearrangement joins TRBV19 to TRBJ1-3; no clear D gene. In germline, CDR1 is LNHDA, CDR2 SQIVND (reference sequence). The CDR3 is 16 amino acids. Trimming removed 8 bases at V and 2 bases at J, with 19 bases between. The CDR3 sequence: CASARNHGQAGNTIYF. The CDR3 nucleotides read TGTGCCAGTGCCAGAAACCATGGTCAGGCTGGAAACACCATATATTTT.